The clone carrying this T cell receptor (beta chain) has a handful of counts. Its specificity is unknown. The study ran its PCR with 60 Vbeta and 13 Jbeta primers. This table comes from immunoSEQ multiplex PCR, and its TCRdb copy is limited to in-frame clones, with some not included. The sample lists some 150,000 clones; about 9.1% were seen once. This sample stems from a study of cytomegalovirus exposure and HLA in healthy donors. Study-wide context: Roughly four fifths of 350 to 400 genotyped donors fell in the Caucasian-associated ancestry cluster. Study results and limitations: There were some V segments, including TRBV6-2 and TRBV6-3, excluded as indistinguishable. Productive rates of about 87% or about 30% were seen for most TCR beta V segments in an earlier analysis. Researchers counted about 150 TCR beta chains as cytomegalovirus-associated.

CDR3 size: 11 residues. Per the germline V gene, CDR1 is SGHTA and CDR2 is FQGNSA. Trimming shortened V by 6 bases and J by 6 bases, and 9 bases separated the two germline ends. The clonotype was recovered from a woman aged 35 to 49 in good health and CMV-seropositive. J is TRBJ2-7 and V is TRBV7-2, with D perhaps matching TRBD1 (5 bases). The sequenced sample was PBMCs. CDR3 loop: CASSSRAEQYF. CDR3 nucleotides: TGTGCCAGCAGTAGCAGGGCCGAGCAGTACTTC.